This T cell receptor (beta chain) was sequenced during a study of post-analysis software for immune sequencing data. Looking at the study overall: In terms of disease course, relapsing-remitting, secondary progressive and progressive-relapsing multiple sclerosis were included. Notes on the study in general: Versus controls, multiple sclerosis patients showed significantly lower diversity (normalized Chao1). Same-batch preparations were strongly co-clustered by F measure.

For this clonotype: Its specificity is not known.

Carried by the TCR beta cDNA libraries were unique molecular identifiers. T cells, about 0.9 to 11 million of them, yielded approximately 530,000 cDNA molecules. TCRdb re-called the PCR reads through MiXCR, storing one row per CDR3 protein. The sample consists of roughly 800,000 distinct CDR3 sequences, more than 45% of them appearing once. The specimen was blood. This sequence was found in a girl between 5 and 17 years old with multiple sclerosis.

CDR3 sequence: CASSQEGGPPGYTF. In nucleotides, the CDR3 is TGCGCCAGCAGCCAAGAAGGGGGGCCCCCAGGCTACACCTTC. This chain uses TRBV4-1 with TRBJ1-2, with D perhaps TRBD1 (6 bases). The CDR3 spans 14 residues. V was shortened by 0 bases and J by 8 bases, with 13 bases between the two germline ends. From germline, CDR1 is MGHRA and CDR2 YSYEKL.